These 20 T cell receptor beta chains originate from one sample sequenced in a study of OX40 agonist ivuxolimab in advanced cancers. Assay: immunoSEQ multiplex PCR; the TCRdb copy retains only in-frame clones and omits some. The table shows about 73,000 clones, with more than 70% occurring only once. This sample comprised CD4+ or CD8+ T cells sorted from blood, obtained in a trial of the OX40 agonist ivuxolimab. The receptors come from an adult with an advanced solid tumor such as melanoma, head and neck, liver or kidney cancer.

The chain carries TRBV7-9 and TRBJ1-2, with D unclear. Trimming took off 5 bases at V and 7 bases at J, with 23 bases between the two ends. The CDR3 length is 16 residues. Germline values: CDR1 SEHNR, CDR2 FQNEAQ (reference sequence). Written as DNA, the CDR3 is TGTGCCAGCAGCCCTGCTCCCGACCATACACGCAGTGGCTACACCTTC. Amino acid sequence: CASSPAPDHTRSGYTF.

The chain couples TRBV7-9 to TRBJ2-3, with a possible D match to TRBD1 (6 bases). CDR3 length equals 16 residues. Germline values: CDR1 SEHNR, CDR2 FQNEAQ (reference sequence). The V end was cut by 5 bases, the J end by 5 bases, with 20 bases between. The CDR3 here is CASSPGRTVSQDTQYF. DNA for the CDR3: TGTGCCAGCAGCCCTGGACGGACAGTTTCACAAGATACGCAGTATTTT.

V is TRBV16 and J is TRBJ1-2; D is uncertain. Deletions cut 0 bases from V and 3 bases from J, with 8 bases between. The CDR3 has 14 residues. Germline CDR1 KGHSY, CDR2 FQNENV. The CDR3 sequence is CASSQSRLDYGYTF. The CDR3 region has the DNA TGTGCCAGCAGCCAATCAAGGTTAGACTATGGCTACACCTTC.

The chain links TRBV6-5 to TRBJ2-6; D possibly corresponds to TRBD2 (6 bases). CDR3 length equals 16 residues. Germline values: CDR1 MNHEY, CDR2 SVGAGI. Trimming stripped 2 bases from V and 2 bases from J, with 10 bases between. CDR3 protein: CASSYGPSAGANVLTF. The CDR3 nucleotides are TGTGCCAGCAGTTACGGTCCTAGCGCTGGGGCCAACGTCCTGACTTTC.

The V call is TRBV2, the J call TRBJ1-6, with 8 positions matching TRBD1. CDR1 SNHLY and CDR2 FYNNEI come from the germline V gene. The CDR3 consists of 14 residues. V lost 5 bases to trimming and J lost 10 bases; unmatched junction nucleotides: 7. DNA of the CDR3: TGTGCCAGCAGTAGGACAGGGTGGCGATCACCCCTCCACTTT. The encoded protein is CASSRTGWRSPLHF.

The rearrangement uses TRBV4-2 and TRBJ2-7, with 7 bases lining up with TRBD1. With V trimmed by 5 bases and J by 1 base, 8 bases remained unmatched. CDR1 is LGHNA and CDR2 is YNFKEQ in the germline V gene. This CDR3 contains 15 residues. CDR3 residues: CASSLGQVTSYEQYF. For the CDR3, the DNA is TGTGCCAGCAGCTTAGGACAGGTAACTTCCTACGAGCAGTACTTC.

The sample holds one count of this clone. This chain uses TRBV11-2 with TRBJ2-7, with D hard to call. The V and J ends lost 0 bases and 3 bases respectively, with 12 bases between them. Germline V gene data show CDR1 as SGHAT and CDR2 as FQNNGV. This CDR3 spans 15 amino acids. The CDR3 spells CASSLDSVPSYEQYF. The CDR3 nucleotides read TGTGCCAGCAGCTTAGATAGTGTACCTAGCTACGAGCAGTACTTC.

This clone has only one observation. The CDR3 here is CASSFAGSANYGYTF. DNA of the CDR3: TGTGCCAGCAGCTTTGCGGGAAGCGCTAACTATGGCTACACCTTC. The V and J genes are TRBV5-4 and TRBJ1-2; D uncertain. The V gene lost 2 bases and the J gene lost 0 bases, with 11 bases spanning the gap. There are 15 residues in the CDR3. Germline CDR1 SGHNT, CDR2 YYREEE (reference sequence). Complete variable domain (other parts from reference TRBV5-4 and TRBJ1-2): ETGVTQSPTHLIKTRGQQVTLRCSSQSGHNTVSWYQQALGQGPQFIFQYYREEENGRGNFPPRFSGLQFPNYSSELNVNALELDDSALYLCASSFAGSANYGYTFGSGTRLTVV.

CDR3 bases: TGTGCCAGCAGCGAGGGACACCGCGGAATTGGAAAACTGTTTTTT. This sequence encodes CASSEGHRGIGKLFF. The chain joins TRBV9 to TRBJ1-4, with D tentatively TRBD1 (6 bases). Germline V lookup: CDR1 SGDLS, CDR2 YYNGEE. The CDR3 contains 15 residues. Trimming removed 3 bases from V and 10 bases from J, with 19 bases in between.

The chain recombines TRBV19 with TRBJ2-7; D unresolved. Germline V gene data show CDR1 as LNHDA and CDR2 as SQIVND (reference sequence). The V and J ends lost 3 bases and 6 bases respectively, with 12 bases between them. This CDR3 has 13 residues. The CDR3 loop is CASSINAGLEQYF. As DNA, the CDR3 is TGTGCCAGTAGTATTAATGCAGGCCTCGAGCAGTACTTC.

The chain recombines TRBV30 with TRBJ1-2; D might be TRBD1 (5 bases). The CDR3 runs 15 residues. CDR1 GTSNPN and CDR2 SVGIG come from the germline V gene (reference sequence). V was shortened by 2 bases and J by 4 bases, with 17 bases between the two germline ends. The DNA of the CDR3 is TGTGCCTGGAGTCTACCGGGACGGAGATTCTATGGCTACACCTTC. Translated, it gives CAWSLPGRRFYGYTF.

This clone was recorded only once. As DNA, the CDR3 is TGTGCCAGCAGTGGACAGGGGGGCCAGCCCCAGCATTTT. Protein: CASSGQGGQPQHF. This chain connects TRBV5-5 to TRBJ1-5, with TRBD1 matching 10 bases. CDR1 and CDR2 (germline): SGHKS, YYEKEE (reference sequence). This CDR3 is built from 13 residues. Trimming at V came to 5 bases and at J to 7 bases, leaving 3 bases not matched to a gene.

The J gene is TRBJ2-7, the V gene TRBV5-1, with 8 bases aligning to TRBD1. V trimming: 0 bases; J trimming: 6 bases; junction bases outside the gene matches: 11. Germline V gene sequence: CDR1 SGHRS, CDR2 YFSETQ. The CDR3 is 16 residues long. For the CDR3, the DNA is TGCGCCAGCAGCTTGGTTCCGGGACAGGAGCTCGGCGAGCAGTACTTC. It translates to CASSLVPGQELGEQYF.

The V call is TRBV27, the J call TRBJ2-1; 9 bases agree with TRBD2. CDR1 and CDR2 from the germline V gene are MNHEY and SMNVEV (reference sequence). This CDR3 spans 15 amino acids. V dropped 2 bases and J dropped 6; count of bases not matched to a gene: 5. Written as DNA, the CDR3 is TGTGCCAGCAGTTTAGTAGCGGGAGTTGGCAATGAGCAGTTCTTC. Translation gives CASSLVAGVGNEQFF.

This clone was seen a single time. The rearrangement links TRBV28 to TRBJ2-3; D remains unclear. The germline V gene encodes CDR1 MDHEN and CDR2 SYDVKM. CDR3 length: 9 amino acids. V lost 10 bases and J 5 bases, leaving 4 bases between the germline ends. The CDR3 region is CATGDTQYF. The CDR3 DNA reads as TGTGCCACGGGAGATACGCAGTATTTT.

The chain joins TRBV7-9 to TRBJ2-1, with 10 positions matching TRBD1. The CDR3 length is 14 residues. The trim removed 4 bases at V and 10 bases at J, leaving 7 bases unmatched. In germline, CDR1 is SEHNR, CDR2 FQNEAQ (reference sequence). CDR3 loop: CASSWGTGAQEQFF. CDR3 bases: TGTGCCAGCAGCTGGGGGACAGGGGCTCAGGAGCAGTTCTTC.

The rearrangement uses TRBV27 and TRBJ2-5; possibly TRBD1 or TRBD2 for D (5 bases each). CDR3 length: 13 amino acids. Trimming took 5 bases from V and 7 from J, leaving 14 bases between them. Germline CDR1 is MNHEY and CDR2 is SMNVEV (reference sequence). CDR3 in amino acids: CASSPRGSGTQYF. The CDR3 DNA follows: TGTGCCAGCAGTCCCCGGGGCAGCGGGACCCAGTACTTC.

The gene calls are TRBV7-9 and TRBJ1-2, with a weak D call TRBD1 (5 bases). Trimming stripped 4 bases from V and 4 bases from J, with 10 bases between. Germline V gene sequence: CDR1 SEHNR, CDR2 FQNEAQ (reference sequence). This CDR3 contains 13 residues. The CDR3 region has the DNA TGTGCCAGCAGCTACGGGACGGCCTATGGCTACACCTTC. It encodes CASSYGTAYGYTF.

Points on this clone: Additional DNA sequences in this sample encode the identical CDR3. This chain uses TRBV6-1 with TRBJ2-7; D call uncertain. The V and J ends lost 3 bases and 0 bases respectively, with 6 bases between them. Germline CDR1 is MNHNS and CDR2 is SASEGT. The CDR3 has 13 amino acids. DNA for the CDR3: TGTGCCAGCAGTGAGGTTTACTCCTACGAGCAGTACTTC. Its translation is CASSEVYSYEQYF.

This chain uses TRBV6-6 with TRBJ2-5; 8 nucleotides align to TRBD1. This CDR3 spans 16 amino acids. Germline V gene sequence: CDR1 MNHNY, CDR2 SVGAGI (reference sequence). J gave up 2 bases and V 4 bases, and 9 bases lay outside the gene matches. The CDR3 spells CASSFLPGQVQETQYF. CDR3 bases: TGTGCCAGCAGTTTCCTTCCGGGACAGGTACAAGAGACCCAGTACTTC.